These 16 T cell receptor beta chains share one sample of origin, sequenced in a study of T cells in Graves' hyperthyroidism and ophthalmopathy (dated by TCRdb to between 2018 and 2021). The method behind the library was multiplex PCR. The data were produced on an Illumina HiSeq 2000. TCR beta CDR3 regions were amplified from RNA transcripts. The TCR CDR3 was subjected to a first round of RT-PCR using the HTBI primer set and the Qiagen OneStep RT-PCR kit. TCRdb trimmed public reads at Q25 via fastp, called clones via MiXCR and kept in-frame beta chains. For every CDR3 protein sequence, its rows merge into one entry that carries the most common genes and DNA. For this sample there are some 300,000 distinct CDR3 sequences; roughly 13% appear just once. The top ten clones comprise roughly 8.2% of the sample. Sequencing was done on a sample of blood. Receptor source: a woman in her 40s with Graves' hyperthyroidism.

Worth noting for this clonotype: The junction does not match germline at one end; this may be a read error. This sequence joins TRBV6-1 and TRBJ2-4, with 9 bases identical to TRBD2. Germline CDR1 reads MNHNS; CDR2 reads SASEGT. The CDR3 has 16 amino acids. CDR3 protein: CTSRRGLASAKNIQYF. CDR3 nucleotide sequence: TGTACCAGCAGACGTGGACTAGCGTCGGCCAAAAACATTCAGTACTTC.

This clonotype was observed at least ten times. V usage is TRBV20-1 and J usage is TRBJ2-5; a possible D gene is TRBD1 (5 bases). The CDR3 runs to 14 residues. Trimming shortened V by 6 bases and J by 6 bases, and 20 bases separated the two germline ends. CDR1 is DFQATT, CDR2 SNEGSKA, per germline (reference sequence). The CDR3 DNA reads as TGCAGTGCCACCGAATGGACAACTCCACAGACCCAGTACTTC. This sequence encodes CSATEWTTPQTQYF.

In its sample, this clonotype was seen a few times. This rearrangement joins TRBV20-1 to TRBJ2-3; 12 bases agree with TRBD2. CDR1 and CDR2 from the germline V gene are DFQATT and SNEGSKA (reference sequence). V lost 5 bases, J lost 0 bases, and 3 bases stayed unmatched. The CDR3 extends over 15 amino acids. The CDR3 loop reads CSAAGLAGSTDTQYF. In DNA, the CDR3 is TGCAGTGCTGCGGGACTAGCGGGTAGCACAGATACGCAGTATTTT.

In its sample, this clonotype was seen many times. The V call is TRBV7-9, the J call TRBJ2-3, with D perhaps TRBD2 (5 bases). The length of the CDR3 is 13 residues. Trimming cost V 5 bases and J 10 bases, with 16 bases left between them. In germline, CDR1 is SEHNR, CDR2 FQNEAQ (reference sequence). CDR3 protein: CASSAGLGRSQYF. The DNA of the CDR3 is TGTGCCAGCAGCGCCGGACTGGGCCGTTCGCAGTATTTT. The full variable domain, in which reference TRBV7-9 and TRBJ2-3 provide the parts outside the CDR3, is DTGVSQNPRHKITKRGQNVTFRCDPISEHNRLYWYRQTLGQGPEFLTYFQNEAQLEKSRLLSDRFSAERPKGSFSTLEIQRTEQGDSAMYLCASSAGLGRSQYFGPGTRLTVL.

Ten or more counts support this clonotype. The chain uses TRBV12-3 or TRBV12-4 and TRBJ2-7; perhaps D is TRBD1 or TRBD2 (5 bases each). This CDR3 is 13 amino acids long. The germline V and J ends were trimmed by 7 bases and 2 bases, with 12 bases remaining between them. This chain's CDR3 is CASTWGTPYEQYF. The CDR3 bases are TGTGCCAGCACTTGGGGGACCCCCTACGAGCAGTACTTC.

This clonotype was observed at least ten times. This chain uses TRBV7-9 with TRBJ1-3, with TRBD1 matching 7 bases. The CDR3 loop spans 14 amino acids. V lost 3 bases, J lost 3 bases, and 2 bases stayed unmatched. Germline V gene data show CDR1 as SEHNR and CDR2 as FQNEAQ (reference sequence). For the CDR3, the DNA is TGTGCCAGCAGCTTTGACAGGGTTGGAAACACCATATATTTT. Protein: CASSFDRVGNTIYF.

This clonotype has a count of ten or more. The chain employs TRBV3-1 and TRBJ1-2, with 9 positions matching TRBD1. The ends lost 8 bases at V and 7 bases at J; junction bases unmatched: 8. The CDR3 length is 13 residues. The V gene's germline CDR1 is LGHDT and CDR2 YNNKEL (reference sequence). The CDR3 is CASSRTGEAGYTF. The CDR3 nucleotides read TGTGCCAGCTCACGGACAGGGGAGGCTGGCTACACCTTC.

This clonotype showed up many times. The V and J genes are TRBV6-1 and TRBJ1-1; D gene ambiguous. Germline values: CDR1 MNHNS, CDR2 SASEGT. The CDR3 covers 13 residues. V lost 7 bases to trimming and J lost 1 base, with 10 bases between them. Here the CDR3 DNA reads TGTGCCAGCACCATAGTATGGAACACTGAAGCTTTCTTT. As protein: CASTIVWNTEAFF.

The rearrangement joins TRBV3-1 to TRBJ1-3; maybe TRBD1 (5 bases). V was clipped by 6 bases and J by 4 bases, with 16 bases between them. This CDR3 comprises 15 residues. Germline V gene data show CDR1 as LGHDT and CDR2 as YNNKEL (reference sequence). CDR3 sequence reads: CASSPERTSGNTIYF. CDR3 nucleotide sequence: TGTGCCAGCAGTCCCGAAAGGACATCGGGAAACACCATATATTTT.

In its sample, this clonotype was seen many times. This chain joins TRBV6-1 and TRBJ2-7, with 14 bases matching TRBD2. Germline CDR1 MNHNS, CDR2 SASEGT. CDR3 size: 14 residues. The trim removed 4 bases at V and 12 bases at J, leaving 8 bases unmatched. The CDR3, as DNA: TGTGCCAGCAGTGGACTAGCGGGAGGGTCACGGAGGTACTTC. Translation gives CASSGLAGGSRRYF.

This clonotype came up many times. The rearrangement uses TRBV7-9 and TRBJ1-6; TRBD1 agrees at 9 bases. This CDR3 has 15 amino acids. Trimming removed 5 bases from V and 5 bases from J; junction bases left unmatched: 4. Germline lookup yields CDR1 SEHNR and CDR2 FQNEAQ (reference sequence). CDR3: CASSPGQGNNSPLHF. CDR3 nucleotides: TGTGCCAGCAGCCCGGGACAGGGAAATAATTCACCCCTCCACTTT.

This clonotype was detected ten times or more. The chain uses TRBV20-1 and TRBJ1-1, with a weak D call TRBD1 (6 bases). The CDR3 extends over 14 amino acids. CDR1 and CDR2 (germline): DFQATT, SNEGSKA (reference sequence). V lost 4 bases and J lost 1, with 13 bases in between. CDR3 in amino acids: CSAKEGGENTEAFF. The CDR3 nucleotides read TGCAGTGCTAAAGAAGGGGGGGAGAACACTGAAGCTTTCTTT.

This clonotype was detected a few times. The J gene is TRBJ2-7, the V gene TRBV6-5, with 10 bases lining up with TRBD1. CDR3 size: 16 residues. V shed 2 bases and J 6 bases; nucleotides not matched to a gene: 10. CDR1 and CDR2 from the germline V gene are MNHEY and SVGAGI. The CDR3 loop is CASSYQWGQGISEQYF. The CDR3 DNA is TGTGCCAGCAGTTACCAGTGGGGACAGGGGATCAGCGAGCAGTACTTC.

The table lists this clonotype with many counts. The chain has TRBV6-2 or TRBV6-3 and TRBJ2-1; 9 positions match TRBD2. V lost 2 bases and J lost 8; bases outside the gene matches: 7. CDR1 and CDR2 from the germline V gene are MNHEY and SVGEGT. This CDR3 spans 15 amino acids. CDR3 sequence reads: CASSYGGRALHEQFF. The CDR3 nucleotides read TGTGCCAGCAGTTACGGCGGGAGGGCCTTGCATGAGCAGTTCTTC.

In this sample, this clonotype turned up many times. The chain combines TRBV6-1 with TRBJ1-3; 7 bases are a match to TRBD1. The ends lost 4 bases at V and 0 bases at J; junction bases unmatched: 9. The CDR3 consists of 17 residues. Looked up from germline, CDR1 is MNHNS and CDR2 is SASEGT. The CDR3 bases are TGTGCCAGCAGTGGAACAGGACAGGAATACTCTGGAAACACCATATATTTT. Its protein product is CASSGTGQEYSGNTIYF.

This clonotype was seen at least ten times. The gene calls are TRBV28 and TRBJ2-7; no definite D call. The CDR3 extends over 13 amino acids. The germline CDR1 and CDR2 sequences are MDHEN and SYDVKM. Trimming took 4 bases from V and 6 from J, leaving 13 bases between them. CDR3 sequence (DNA): TGTGCCAGCAGTTATAAACCGCCTGGCGAGCAGTACTTC. Its translation: CASSYKPPGEQYF. Drawing the rest from reference TRBV28 and TRBJ2-7, the complete variable domain is DVKVTQSSRYLVKRTGEKVFLECVQDMDHENMFWYRQDPGLGLRLIYFSYDVKMKEKGDIPEGYSVSREKKERFSLILESASTNQTSMYLCASSYKPPGEQYFGPGTRLTVT.